These T cell receptor beta chains were read from a single sample in a study of blood T cell repertoires in COVID-19. Clones were sequenced by immunoSEQ multiplex PCR, and TCRdb holds only the in-frame ones, with some missing. The table records roughly 200,000 clones, around 80% of them present only once. The specimen was peripheral blood. The receptors were gathered from a human donor in a cohort sampled during active COVID-19. Each CDR3 is given with its conserved first and last residue. D genes are given only for firm matches. Where a row states a size, it is once, few, many or the class of an expanded clone; other rows omit it.

clone size,D gene,J gene,V gene,CDR3 DNA,CDR3 protein
NA,NA,TRBJ2-1,TRBV23-1,TGCGCCAGCAGCCGCAAAGACAGCTCCTACAATGAGCAGTTCTTC,CASSRKDSSYNEQFF
NA,NA,TRBJ1-1,TRBV28,TGTGCCAGCAAGCCAGGGATGGTTACTGAAGCTTTCTTT,CASKPGMVTEAFF
once,NA,TRBJ1-5,TRBV2,TGTGCCAGCAGTGAAGTAGGGGGGGGCAATCAGCCCCAGCATTTT,CASSEVGGGNQPQHF
NA,TRBD1,TRBJ1-1,TRBV12-3/TRBV12-4,TGTGCCAGCAGTTTGGGACAGGGCTCTTTTTTT,CASSLGQGSFF
few,NA,TRBJ1-5,TRBV19,TGTGCCAGTAGTATCGCGGGGGCCCAGCCCCAGCATTTT,CASSIAGAQPQHF
NA,TRBD1,TRBJ2-7,TRBV27,TGTGCCAGCAGTTTTCTGACAGGGGCGGGCTACGAGCAGTACTTC,CASSFLTGAGYEQYF
once,TRBD1,TRBJ1-2,TRBV28,TGTGCCAGCAAAGAGGGGGCACACTATGGCTACACCTTC,CASKEGAHYGYTF
NA,TRBD2,TRBJ2-3,TRBV10-1,TGCGCCAGCAGTCTTAGCGGGAGTTCTGCAGATACGCAGTATTTT,CASSLSGSSADTQYF
NA,NA,TRBJ1-4,TRBV6-1,TGTGCCAGCAGTGACCCTGCAACTAATGAAAAACTGTTTTTT,CASSDPATNEKLFF
NA,TRBD2,TRBJ2-5,TRBV3-1/TRBV3-2,TGTGCCAGCAGCCCTAGCGGGGTCCAAGAGACCCAGTACTTC,CASSPSGVQETQYF
NA,NA,TRBJ1-1,TRBV5-5,TGTGCCAGCAGCTTGTTAGGGGACACTGAAGCTTTCTTT,CASSLLGDTEAFF
NA,TRBD1,TRBJ1-5,TRBV19,TGTGCCAGTATAGCTCAGGGGGCCCGTTGGCCCCAGCATTTT,CASIAQGARWPQHF
NA,NA,TRBJ2-7,TRBV7-2,TGTGCCAGCAGCCTCAGGGGTTTAGGCGAGCAGTACTTC,CASSLRGLGEQYF
once,NA,TRBJ1-2,TRBV9,TGTGCCAGCAGCGTAGATTGGGTGCCTCAGGGTGGCTACACCTTC,CASSVDWVPQGGYTF
NA,NA,TRBJ2-3,TRBV30,TGTGCCTGGAGTCCTGGACTACTAGGGATGTTCGGCACAGATACGCAGTATTTT,CAWSPGLLGMFGTDTQYF
NA,TRBD2,TRBJ2-5,TRBV7-8,TGTGCCAGCAGCCGCCAGCGGGAGGAAGAGACCCAGTACTTC,CASSRQREEETQYF
NA,TRBD1,TRBJ2-3,TRBV27,TGTGCCAGCAGTTTCCAGGGGGCCTCAGATACGCAGTATTTT,CASSFQGASDTQYF
NA,NA,TRBJ2-1,TRBV18,TGTGCCAGCTCACCGACGGGACTCTCCTACAATGAGCAGTTCTTC,CASSPTGLSYNEQFF
few,NA,TRBJ2-1,TRBV29-1,TGCAGCGTTGAAGAGGGGCCGGGTGGGGTCCTGTTCTTC,CSVEEGPGGVLFF
NA,NA,TRBJ1-3,TRBV6-6,TGTGCCAGCAGTTACTCGACGGGGGATGGAAACACCATATATTTT,CASSYSTGDGNTIYF
NA,TRBD2,TRBJ2-3,TRBV9,TGTGCCAGCAGCGGCCTAGCGGGAATAAAAGCTAGCACAGATACGCAGTATTTT,CASSGLAGIKASTDTQYF
NA,NA,TRBJ2-3,TRBV18,TGTGCCAGCTCACCGGCACGCGGGACTAGCACAGATACGCAGTATTTT,CASSPARGTSTDTQYF
NA,NA,TRBJ2-1,TRBV6-6,TGTGCCAGCAGTCGAGGGTCGGGGAGTAATTACAATGAGCAGTTCTTC,CASSRGSGSNYNEQFF
NA,TRBD1,TRBJ1-6,TRBV10-2,TGCGCCAGCAGGACGACTTTATCGCGGGACAGGGCCCATAATTCACCCCTCCACTTT,CASRTTLSRDRAHNSPLHF
NA,TRBD2,TRBJ2-7,TRBV11-2,TGTGCCAGCAGCCTGGGACTAGCGGGAAGATGGGAGCAGTACTTC,CASSLGLAGRWEQYF
NA,NA,TRBJ2-2,TRBV7-9,TGTGCCAGCAGCTTGTTTGGAGGTGCCGGGGAGCTGTTTTTT,CASSLFGGAGELFF
NA,NA,TRBJ2-3,TRBV27,TGTGCCAGCAGCATGGTTCAGGGATCGGATACGCAGTATTTT,CASSMVQGSDTQYF
NA,TRBD1,TRBJ1-5,TRBV5-1,TGCGCCAGCAGCCCTGGACAGGGGTGGCAGCCCCAGCATTTT,CASSPGQGWQPQHF
NA,TRBD2,TRBJ2-2,TRBV4-1,TGCGCCAGCAGCCTAGGACTAGCGGGAGGATACACCGGGGAGCTGTTTTTT,CASSLGLAGGYTGELFF
NA,TRBD2,TRBJ2-3,TRBV19,TGTGCCAGTAGTTGGAAGCGGGGGAGGGTAGATACGCAGTATTTT,CASSWKRGRVDTQYF
NA,NA,TRBJ2-7,TRBV27,TGTGCCAGCAGTTTATCGAGCGCGGTGAACGAGCAGTACTTC,CASSLSSAVNEQYF
NA,NA,TRBJ2-5,TRBV24-1,TGTGCCACCAGTGCTTCGGAGGGCAGGGTCCAAGAGACCCAGTACTTC,CATSASEGRVQETQYF
NA,NA,TRBJ1-1,TRBV7-9,TGTGCCAGCAGCAATATTCCTACGAACACTGAAGCTTTCTTT,CASSNIPTNTEAFF
NA,NA,TRBJ2-7,TRBV7-2,TGTGCCAGCAGCTCACGACAGGGAGGCGAGCAGTACTTC,CASSSRQGGEQYF
once,NA,TRBJ2-3,TRBV7-2,TGTGCCAGCAGCGCAGCCGGGACAAGGAGCACAGATACGCAGTATTTT,CASSAAGTRSTDTQYF
NA,NA,TRBJ1-1,TRBV20-1,TGCAGTGCTAGATCCTATCCAGAAGCTTTCTTT,CSARSYPEAFF
NA,NA,TRBJ1-1,TRBV10-3,TGTGCCATCAGTGAGTCGGGGCTATTGACTGAAGCTTTCTTT,CAISESGLLTEAFF
NA,NA,TRBJ2-7,TRBV7-6,TGTGCCAGCAGCCCCGGGACACTTTACGAGCAGTACTTC,CASSPGTLYEQYF
NA,TRBD1,TRBJ2-7,TRBV15,TGTGCCACCAGCAGGACTCGAACAGGGGGTGGGTACGAGCAGTACTTC,CATSRTRTGGGYEQYF
NA,NA,TRBJ2-7,TRBV28,TGTGCCAGCAGTGGACCGGGATCCCTCTCCTACGAGCAGTACTTC,CASSGPGSLSYEQYF
once,TRBD2,TRBJ2-4,TRBV4-2,TGTGCCAGCAGCCAACCGGGACTAGCGGAAAACATTCAGTACTTC,CASSQPGLAENIQYF
NA,TRBD1,TRBJ1-3,TRBV2,TGTGCCAGCAGTGGACAGGGGATCTCTGGAAACACCATATATTTT,CASSGQGISGNTIYF
NA,TRBD2,TRBJ2-3,TRBV5-1,TGCGCCAGCAGCTTGGGTAGCGGGAGGTCGGATACGCAGTATTTT,CASSLGSGRSDTQYF
NA,NA,TRBJ2-1,TRBV7-2,TGTGCCAGCAGCTTAGACACCTTCGGGGGCAATGAGCAGTTCTTC,CASSLDTFGGNEQFF
NA,NA,TRBJ2-7,TRBV27,TGTGCCAGCAGTTCGTGGCGGGTGAATGACGAGCAGTACTTC,CASSSWRVNDEQYF
once,TRBD1,TRBJ1-5,TRBV27,TGTGCCAGCAGTCGGACAGGGAGGGTTAGCAATCAGCCCCAGCATTTT,CASSRTGRVSNQPQHF
NA,TRBD2,TRBJ2-1,TRBV7-2,TGTGCCAGCAGCGACCGGACTAGCGGGAGTTACAATGAGCAGTTCTTC,CASSDRTSGSYNEQFF
NA,NA,TRBJ1-5,TRBV23-1,TGCGCCAGCACCCAATCCGGGGGGCTATTAGCATATGGCAATCAGCCCCAGCATTTT,CASTQSGGLLAYGNQPQHF
NA,NA,TRBJ2-1,TRBV5-1,TGCGCCAGCAGCCCATTCAGGGTCCGGTCGAATGAGCAGTTCTTC,CASSPFRVRSNEQFF
NA,NA,TRBJ2-3,TRBV28,TGTGCCAGCAGTTTGGTGGGAGGCACAGATACGCAGTATTTT,CASSLVGGTDTQYF
NA,NA,TRBJ2-3,TRBV20-1,TGCAGTGCTACTGACAGGCGCACAGATACGCAGTATTTT,CSATDRRTDTQYF
NA,NA,TRBJ1-4,TRBV27,TGTGCCAGCAGTTTGAGAGCGGCGACTAATGAAAAACTGTTTTTT,CASSLRAATNEKLFF
NA,NA,TRBJ2-7,TRBV7-9,TGTGCCAGCAGCTTCGGTGGAGGGGAGGAGCAGTACTTC,CASSFGGGEEQYF
NA,TRBD2,TRBJ2-1,TRBV7-8,TGTGCCAGCAGCTTGGGCAGGATGCGAGGCGGGAGTTCCTACAATGAGCAGTTCTTC,CASSLGRMRGGSSYNEQFF
few,TRBD1,TRBJ1-5,TRBV28,TGTGCCATCAGGGGAGACAGGGGACTTTTCGGTCAGCCCCAGCATTTT,CAIRGDRGLFGQPQHF